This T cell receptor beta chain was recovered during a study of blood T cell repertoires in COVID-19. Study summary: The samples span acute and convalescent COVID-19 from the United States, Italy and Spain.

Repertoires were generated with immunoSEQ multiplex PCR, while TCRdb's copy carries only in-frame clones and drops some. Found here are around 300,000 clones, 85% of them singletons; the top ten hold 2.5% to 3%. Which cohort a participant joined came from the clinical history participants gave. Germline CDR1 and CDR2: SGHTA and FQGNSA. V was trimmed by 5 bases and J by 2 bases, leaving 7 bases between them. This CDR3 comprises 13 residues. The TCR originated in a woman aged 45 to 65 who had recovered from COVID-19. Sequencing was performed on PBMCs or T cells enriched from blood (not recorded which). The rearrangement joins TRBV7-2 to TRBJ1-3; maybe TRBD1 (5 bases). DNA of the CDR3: TGTGCCAGCAGCCCCAGGGCTGGAAACACCATATATTTT. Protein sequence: CASSPRAGNTIYF.